This TCR beta chain was captured in a study of CD8+CD57+ T cells in acquired aplastic anemia. TCR beta VDJ combinations and CDR3 sequences were profiled from genomic DNA. TCRdb re-called the reads through MiXCR, storing one row per CDR3 protein. The table has about 190,000 distinct CDR3 sequences, 54% seen once; the top ten hold approximately 16%. Notes on the study in general: Overlapping CD8+ CDR3 repertoires of patients and controls contained under 35 shared sequences. Patients and healthy controls showed no significant CD8+ Simpson's diversity difference.

This clonotype has ten or more counts. Its specificity is unknown. Germline CDR1 is KGHDR and CDR2 is SFDVKD. Trimming cost V 5 bases and J 4 bases, with 13 bases left between them. The CDR3 loop spans 14 amino acids. The chain links TRBV24-1 to TRBJ1-2, with D maybe TRBD1 (6 bases). The clonotype was recovered from a human donor in good health, serving as a control. Sequences were obtained from sorted CD4+, CD8+, or CD8+CD57+ T cells (not recorded which) from PBMCs. CDR3 in amino acids: CATSAGAKGYGYTF. The CDR3 nucleotides are TGTGCCACCAGTGCGGGGGCGAAGGGCTATGGCTACACCTTC.